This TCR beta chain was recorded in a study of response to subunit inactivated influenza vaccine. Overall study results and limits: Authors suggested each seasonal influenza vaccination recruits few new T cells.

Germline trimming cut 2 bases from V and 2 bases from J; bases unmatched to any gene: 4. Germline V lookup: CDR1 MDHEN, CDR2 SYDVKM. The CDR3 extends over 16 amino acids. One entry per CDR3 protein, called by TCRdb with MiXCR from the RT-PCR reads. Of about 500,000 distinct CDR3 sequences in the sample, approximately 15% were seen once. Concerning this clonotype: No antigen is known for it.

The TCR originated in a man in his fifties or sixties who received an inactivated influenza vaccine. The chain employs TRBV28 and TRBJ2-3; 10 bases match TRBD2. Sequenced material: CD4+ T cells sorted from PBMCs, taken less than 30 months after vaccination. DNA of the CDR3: TGTGCCAGCAGTTTACTCCTAGCGGGAGCCACAGATACGCAGTATTTT. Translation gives CASSLLLAGATDTQYF.